This T cell receptor beta chain appears in the sequencing data of a study of beta chain features in type 1 diabetes. Whole-study findings and limits: Among patients with Type 1 diabetes, TCRB CDR3s were moderately but significantly shorter in every one of the four CD4+ subsets.

Expressed TCRB transcripts were sequenced because the entire RNA isolate underwent reverse transcription. TCRdb's copy holds only in-frame clones and misses some; the assay was immunoSEQ multiplex PCR. In the table there are 300,000 to 450,000 clones, 9.6% of which are singletons. The CDR3 covers 15 residues. Germline V CDR1 and CDR2: MNHNY, SVGAGI (reference sequence). Unmatched junction bases numbered 12, after V lost 10 bases and J lost 5 bases. This clone was seen more than once but under ten times. Its antigen is still unknown. V gene TRBV6-6 combines with J gene TRBJ2-5; TRBD2 matches 11 bases. The source material was central memory CD4+ T cells from blood. This receptor was obtained from a man aged 30 to 45 with type 1 diabetes. The CDR3 reads CAISPTSGGRETQYF. Here the CDR3 DNA reads TGTGCCATCAGCCCTACTAGCGGGGGTAGGGAGACCCAGTACTTC.